The 5 T cell receptor beta chains presented below share a single source sample, sequenced in a study of blood T cells in healthy people across ages (dated by TCRdb to between 2014 and 2017). The library was made by 5' RACE. Sequencer: Illumina HiSeq 2500. The second PCR ran for roughly 7 to 11 cycles and used a J-beta primer mix along with a sample-barcoded 5' primer. TCRdb reanalyzed the raw reads on its own, using fastp at Q25 for trimming and MiXCR for clone calling, and kept in-frame beta chains. Each entry is one CDR3 protein sequence, shown with its most common DNA and genes. A total of 790,000 or so distinct CDR3 sequences appear in this sample, 46% of them only once. The ten largest make up 15% to 20% of the sample. Sequencing was carried out using blood. These receptors were taken from an elderly man in good health.

The rearrangement joins TRBV7-2 to TRBJ2-1; D gene unclear. With 5 bases removed from V and 4 bases from J, the gap between germline ends came to 15 bases. Germline-derived CDR1 and CDR2 are SGHTA and FQGNSA. The CDR3 is made up of 15 amino acids. CDR3 region: CASSPKAQPYNEQFF. The CDR3 DNA follows: TGTGCCAGCAGCCCTAAGGCCCAGCCTTACAATGAGCAGTTCTTC. Combining the CDR3 with reference TRBV7-2 and TRBJ2-1 gives the whole variable domain GAGVSQSPSNKVTEKGKDVELRCDPISGHTALYWYRQSLGQGLEFLIYFQGNSAPDKSGLPSDRFSAERTGGSVSTLTIQRTQQEDSAVYLCASSPKAQPYNEQFFGPGTRLTVL.

Only a few counts were recorded for this clonotype. V and J are TRBV20-1 and TRBJ2-5, with TRBD2 matching 9 bases. J lost 5 bases, V lost 0 bases, and 16 bases had no gene match. The CDR3 is 18 residues long. Germline CDR1 is DFQATT and CDR2 is SNEGSKA (reference sequence). The DNA for the CDR3 is TGCAGTGCTAGAGAATTTGCGGTCGGGACTAGCTTATCCGAGACCCAGTACTTC. Translating gives CSAREFAVGTSLSETQYF.

J is TRBJ2-7 and V is TRBV6-6; D uncertain. Per the germline V gene, CDR1 is MNHNY and CDR2 is SVGAGI (reference sequence). V lost 2 bases to trimming and J lost 0 bases, with 8 bases between them. The CDR3 consists of 14 residues. This CDR3 is CASSYGDNSYEQYF. The CDR3 DNA reads as TGTGCCAGCAGTTACGGTGACAACTCCTACGAGCAGTACTTC.

In this sample, this clonotype turned up many times. The chain joins TRBV7-2 to TRBJ2-3; D is unclear. Trimming took 5 bases from V and 6 from J, leaving 9 bases between them. Per germline, CDR1 SGHTA and CDR2 FQGNSA. CDR3 size: 12 residues. In DNA, the CDR3 is TGTGCCAGCAGCGGTGTTCTGGATACGCAGTATTTT. It specifies CASSGVLDTQYF.

The V and J genes are TRBV25-1 and TRBJ2-1, with D unresolved. The length of the CDR3 is 12 residues. Germline V gene data show CDR1 as MGHDK and CDR2 as SYGVNS. Trimming removed 3 bases at V and 14 bases at J, with 14 bases between. The CDR3 bases are TGTGCCAGCAGTGATCCGCTAACGGTGGAGTTCTTC. Protein sequence: CASSDPLTVEFF.